Following are 20 T cell receptor beta chains from one sample sequenced in a study of regulatory T cells in long-lasting Graves disease. With iRepertoire HTBI primers and Arm-PCR of CDR3 regions, TCR beta libraries were built. One entry per CDR3 protein results from TCRdb running MiXCR on the multiplex PCR reads. The data show roughly 500,000 distinct CDR3 sequences, 12% seen once. Time point: newly diagnosed GD, antithyroid drugs for less than 3 months. There was RNA extracted from PBMCs, and the TCR library was made from it. This same sample was also part of a study on T cells in Graves' hyperthyroidism and ophthalmopathy.

Sequencing used peripheral blood mononuclear cells (PBMCs), obtained at new diagnosis, from a patient treated with antithyroid drugs. These TCRs come from a woman in her twenties or thirties with Graves disease.

This clonotype has at least ten counts. The CDR3 here is CASSLAWGEETQYF. The CDR3 DNA sequence: TGTGCCAGCAGCTTAGCTTGGGGTGAAGAGACCCAGTACTTC. The chain uses TRBV11-1 and TRBJ2-5; D not resolved. V lost 0 bases, J lost 3 bases, and 8 bases lay in between. CDR1 is SGHAT, CDR2 FQDESV, per germline (reference sequence). The CDR3 covers 14 residues.

Many counts were recorded for this clonotype. J is TRBJ1-1 and V is TRBV5-1, with 8 bases that match TRBD1. V lost 1 base and J lost 0; bases outside the gene matches: 5. The CDR3 sequence is 16 residues long. Germline V gene sequence: CDR1 SGHRS, CDR2 YFSETQ. The DNA of the CDR3 is TGCGCCAGCAGCTTGATGACAGGGGCGATGAACACTGAAGCTTTCTTT. It specifies CASSLMTGAMNTEAFF.

This clonotype was picked up many times. The CDR3 here is CSARDGRGHSYNSPLHF. The CDR3 bases are TGCAGTGCTAGAGACGGACGGGGTCACTCTTATAATTCACCCCTCCACTTT. The J gene is TRBJ1-6, the V gene TRBV20-1, with D unclear. The V gene's germline CDR1 is DFQATT and CDR2 SNEGSKA (reference sequence). The length of the CDR3 is 17 residues. Trimming shortened V by 0 bases and J by 4 bases, and 16 bases separated the two germline ends.

This clonotype was seen at least ten times. The chain links TRBV7-2 to TRBJ1-4, with D maybe TRBD1 (5 bases). Germline lookup yields CDR1 SGHTA and CDR2 FQGNSA. The CDR3 totals 15 residues. The V end was cut by 1 base, the J end by 7 bases, with 13 bases between. This chain's CDR3 is CASSLEGNRPEKLFF. Written as DNA, the CDR3 is TGTGCCAGCAGCTTAGAAGGGAACAGGCCTGAAAAACTGTTTTTT.

As regards this clonotype: Just one base apart from a much larger clone, this may be a read error. The chain carries TRBV20-1 and TRBJ1-5, with 9 bases identical to TRBD1. With 6 bases clipped from V and 5 bases from J, the junction kept 5 bases outside the gene matches. This CDR3 is built from 13 residues. The germline gives CDR1 DFQATT, CDR2 SNEGSKA (reference sequence). The CDR3 DNA sequence: TGCAGTGCAGATGGGACAGGGCATCAGCCCCAGCATTTT. Protein product: CSADGTGHQPQHF.

This clonotype was seen many times. The chain couples TRBV2 to TRBJ1-2; no definite D call. Germline-derived CDR1 and CDR2 are SNHLY and FYNNEI. V was cut by 4 bases and J by 4 bases, with 13 bases left in between. This CDR3 region has 14 residues. DNA of the CDR3: TGTGCCAGCAGTGTGTCAGACAACTTCTATGGCTACACCTTC. This gives the protein CASSVSDNFYGYTF.

This clonotype was counted ten times or more. This chain uses TRBV18 with TRBJ2-1, with D possibly being TRBD2 (5 bases). Trimming stripped 3 bases from V and 8 bases from J, with 26 bases between. Germline values: CDR1 KGHSH, CDR2 LQKENI. This CDR3 spans 18 amino acids. The CDR3 DNA reads TGTGCCAGCTCACCCGCTTTGGGCAAGGGAGCATTTTACGATGAGCAGTTCTTC. As protein: CASSPALGKGAFYDEQFF.

Remarks on this clonotype: This may come from a read error, since a much larger clone is one base off. This rearrangement joins TRBV20-1 to TRBJ1-1; 9 bases are a match to TRBD1. Germline values: CDR1 DFQATT, CDR2 SNEGSKA (reference sequence). The CDR3 covers 16 residues. This CDR3 reads CSARDPRQGVSAEAYF. Written as DNA, the CDR3 is TGCAGTGCTAGAGATCCGAGACAGGGGGTGAGCGCTGAAGCTTACTTT.

The chain uses TRBV24-1 and TRBJ2-5, with 8 bases fitting TRBD2. The CDR3 extends over 14 amino acids. In germline, CDR1 is KGHDR, CDR2 SFDVKD. With 5 bases clipped from V and 3 bases from J, the junction kept 4 bases outside the gene matches. Here the CDR3 DNA reads TGTGCCACCAGTGGAACTAGCGGTGAAGAGACCCAGTACTTC. Amino acids: CATSGTSGEETQYF.

In its sample, this clonotype was seen a few times. The V gene is TRBV20-1, the J gene TRBJ2-4, with 7 bases that match TRBD1. The length of the CDR3 is 17 residues. After removal of 0 bases from V and 8 bases from J, the junction contained 16 bases not matched to a gene. CDR1 and CDR2 from the germline V gene are DFQATT and SNEGSKA (reference sequence). CDR3 residues: CSARDQGTERVRYIQYF. In DNA form, the CDR3 reads TGCAGTGCTAGAGATCAGGGGACAGAGAGGGTTCGGTACATTCAGTACTTC.

This clonotype was counted only a few times. The rearrangement uses TRBV28 and TRBJ2-4; maybe TRBD1 (6 bases). V gave up 6 bases and J gave up 5 bases, with 14 bases separating them. The CDR3 consists of 14 residues. Germline V gene lookup returns CDR1 MDHEN and CDR2 SYDVKM. CDR3 sequence (DNA): TGTGCCAGCAGGTACAGGGTTCGAGAAAACATTCAGTACTTC. Translation gives CASRYRVRENIQYF.

This clonotype has a count of ten or more. The chain links TRBV11-2 to TRBJ1-3; D unclear. Germline CDR1 and CDR2: SGHAT and FQNNGV. This CDR3 spans 17 amino acids. V lost 3 bases, J lost 0 bases, and 15 bases lay in between. DNA of the CDR3: TGTGCCAGCAGCTTTTTTCGGTCTAGTAGCTCTGGAAACACCATATATTTT. Translated: CASSFFRSSSSGNTIYF.

This clonotype was observed many times. The CDR3 region has the DNA TGTGCCAGCAGCACCCGACAACACCAAGAGACCCAGTACTTC. It specifies CASSTRQHQETQYF. The chain has TRBV7-2 and TRBJ2-5; D uncertain. This CDR3 comprises 14 residues. The germline V gene encodes CDR1 SGHTA and CDR2 FQGNSA. Trimming pared 5 bases from V and 0 bases from J, leaving 10 bases between.

V gene TRBV11-2 combines with J gene TRBJ2-3, with 9 bases identical to TRBD2. Germline CDR1 SGHAT, CDR2 FQNNGV. The CDR3 is made up of 16 amino acids. J gave up 9 bases and V 5 bases, and 15 bases lay outside the gene matches. CDR3 loop: CASSPRRLAGGGTQYF. In nucleotides, the CDR3 is TGTGCCAGCAGCCCTCGAAGATTGGCGGGAGGGGGCACGCAGTATTTT.

This chain joins TRBV4-3 and TRBJ1-2, with D unresolved. The CDR3 runs 14 residues. The ends were cut back, 1 base at V and 5 bases at J, with 11 bases in the middle. Germline CDR1 reads LGHNA; CDR2 reads YSLEER. For the CDR3, the DNA is TGCGCCAGCAGCCAAGCGGAGAAGGGTTATGGCTACACCTTC. Translation gives CASSQAEKGYGYTF.

Many counts were recorded for this clonotype. The chain joins TRBV2 to TRBJ1-2; 8 bases are a match to TRBD1. Germline V CDR1 and CDR2: SNHLY, FYNNEI. The CDR3 is 13 residues long. Losses at the gene ends were 4 bases for V and 3 bases for J; bases not matched to a gene: 1. In DNA, the CDR3 is TGTGCCAGCAGTGCGGGACAGGACTATGGCTACACCTTC. It codes for CASSAGQDYGYTF.

This clonotype has ten or more counts. The gene calls are TRBV15 and TRBJ2-7; D gene uncertain. The V end lost 11 bases, the J end lost 0 bases, and 11 bases lay between the germline ends. The germline CDR1 and CDR2 sequences are LNHNV and YYDKDF (reference sequence). The CDR3 has 12 amino acids. CDR3 in DNA: TGTGCCCCCTACCGGAGCTCCTACGAGCAGTACTTC. Protein: CAPYRSSYEQYF.

The table lists this clonotype with a few counts. This chain connects TRBV4-1 to TRBJ1-2; TRBD1 is a possible D gene (6 bases). V lost 5 bases to trimming and J lost 0 bases, with 19 bases between them. CDR1 and CDR2 (germline): MGHRA, YSYEKL. This CDR3 is 17 amino acids long. The CDR3 here is CASSGTPGRKANYGYTF. The CDR3 DNA reads as TGCGCCAGCAGCGGGACACCCGGTAGGAAGGCTAACTATGGCTACACCTTC.

The table lists this clonotype with many counts. The chain links TRBV10-3 to TRBJ2-5; 9 bases agree with TRBD1. V was clipped by 6 bases and J by 5 bases; unmatched bases: 7. The CDR3 has 14 amino acids. Germline V lookup: CDR1 ENHRY, CDR2 SYGVKD. CDR3 residues: CAISRDRDGETQYF. The CDR3 bases are TGTGCCATCAGCCGGGACAGGGACGGGGAGACCCAGTACTTC.

The V and J genes are TRBV7-2 and TRBJ1-1; D is unresolved. Deletions cut 0 bases from V and 0 bases from J, with 8 bases between. This CDR3 spans 15 amino acids. The germline V gene encodes CDR1 SGHTA and CDR2 FQGNSA. CDR3 bases: TGTGCCAGCAGCTTAGCGCGCGGGTTGAACACTGAAGCTTTCTTT. This sequence encodes CASSLARGLNTEAFF.